This TCR beta chain was obtained from a study of beta chain features in type 1 diabetes. Study-wide background: Under 110,000,000 sorted cells were examined across all samples. General study results and limits: Whether HLA type influences TCRB rearrangement remained unresolved here. Across all four CD4+ subsets, people with type 1 diabetes showed modestly shorter TCRB CDR3s. Compared to healthy donors, patients appeared to have naive, central memory and Treg TCRB repertoires that were more alike.

Sequencing targeted expressed TCRB transcripts, as all isolated RNA had been reverse transcribed. Here immunoSEQ multiplex PCR was the method, and the copy in TCRdb shows in-frame clones only, minus some. There are some 350,000 clones in the sample; roughly 9.8% occur only once, and about 0.64% lies in the top ten. Points on this clone: Antigen: not known. This could be a read error, since a much larger clone is one nucleotide away.

Every donor had blood drawn once into heparin, approximately 120 mL on average. The CDR3 covers 14 residues. Trimming shortened V by 6 bases and J by 0 bases, and 6 bases separated the two germline ends. The germline CDR1 and CDR2 sequences are ENHRY and SYGVKD. The sequence was obtained from a man aged 25 to 45 with type 1 diabetes. Sequenced sample: central memory CD4+ T cells from blood. The gene calls are TRBV10-3 and TRBJ2-6; D possibly corresponds to TRBD1 (5 bases). CDR3 loop: CAISDSSGANVLTF. The DNA of the CDR3 is TGTGCCATCAGCGACAGCTCTGGGGCCAACGTCCTGACTTTC.